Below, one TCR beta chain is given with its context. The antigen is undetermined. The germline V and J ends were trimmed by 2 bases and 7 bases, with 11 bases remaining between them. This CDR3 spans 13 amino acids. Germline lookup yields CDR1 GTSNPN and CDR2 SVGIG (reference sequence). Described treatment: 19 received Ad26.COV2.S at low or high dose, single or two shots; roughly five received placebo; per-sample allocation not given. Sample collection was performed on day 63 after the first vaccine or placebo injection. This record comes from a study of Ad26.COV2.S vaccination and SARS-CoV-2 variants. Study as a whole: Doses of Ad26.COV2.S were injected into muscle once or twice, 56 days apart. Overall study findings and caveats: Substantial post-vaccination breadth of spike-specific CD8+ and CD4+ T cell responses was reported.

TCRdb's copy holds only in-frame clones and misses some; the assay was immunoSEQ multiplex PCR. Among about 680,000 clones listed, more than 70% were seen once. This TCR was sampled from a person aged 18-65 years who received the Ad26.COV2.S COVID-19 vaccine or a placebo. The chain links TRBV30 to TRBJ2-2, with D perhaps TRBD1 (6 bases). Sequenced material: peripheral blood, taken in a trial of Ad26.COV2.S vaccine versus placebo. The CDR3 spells CAWSSQGYGELFF. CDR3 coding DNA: TGTGCCTGGAGTAGCCAGGGGTACGGGGAGCTGTTTTTT.